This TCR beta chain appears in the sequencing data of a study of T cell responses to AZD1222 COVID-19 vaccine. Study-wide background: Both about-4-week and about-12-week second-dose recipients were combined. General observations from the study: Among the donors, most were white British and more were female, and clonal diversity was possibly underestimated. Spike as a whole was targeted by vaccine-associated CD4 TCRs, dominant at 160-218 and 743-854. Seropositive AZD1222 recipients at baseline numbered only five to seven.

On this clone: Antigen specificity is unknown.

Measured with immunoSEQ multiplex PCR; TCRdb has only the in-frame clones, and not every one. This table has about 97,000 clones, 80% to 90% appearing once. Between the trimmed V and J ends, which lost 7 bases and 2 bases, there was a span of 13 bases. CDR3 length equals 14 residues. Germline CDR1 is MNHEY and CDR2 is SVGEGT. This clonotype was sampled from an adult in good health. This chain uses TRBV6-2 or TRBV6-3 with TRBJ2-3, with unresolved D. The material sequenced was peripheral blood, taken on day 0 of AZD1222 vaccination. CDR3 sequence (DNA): TGTGCCAGCAACCCAGCCCCCAACACAGATACGCAGTATTTT. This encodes CASNPAPNTDTQYF.